Listed here are 25 T cell receptor beta chains from one sample, sequenced in a study of T cells after posttransplantation cyclophosphamide. Methotrexate plus calcineurin inhibitor accompanied controls' myeloablative marrow transplants; sampling was 1 year later. Generated by immunoSEQ multiplex PCR, the TCRdb table keeps only in-frame clones and is missing some. The table lists roughly 17,000 clones, 85% of them singletons. Sequencing was performed on PBMCs, taken after allogeneic stem cell transplant with calcineurin inhibitor and methotrexate. These receptors were collected from a female patient in her late teens or twenties who received an allogeneic stem cell transplant from an unrelated donor, was CMV-positive, and had acute and chronic GVHD. Part of the T cell pool may stem from the graft donor.

The rearrangement links TRBV2 to TRBJ2-3; 8 bases are shared with TRBD2. The germline gives CDR1 SNHLY, CDR2 FYNNEI. The CDR3 has 16 residues. Germline trimming cut 6 bases from V and 6 bases from J; bases unmatched to any gene: 14. This chain's CDR3 is CASSLRGGWEADTQYF. CDR3 bases: TGTGCCAGCAGCCTACGGGGGGGATGGGAAGCGGATACGCAGTATTTT.

The chain recombines TRBV28 with TRBJ2-7, with D perhaps matching TRBD2 (7 bases). This CDR3 has 15 residues. Trimming pared 1 base from V and 2 bases from J, leaving 12 bases between. Germline V lookup: CDR1 MDHEN, CDR2 SYDVKM. In DNA, the CDR3 is TGTGCCAGCAGTTTATCGGCGGGGGCCACCTACGAGCAGTACTTC. It yields the protein CASSLSAGATYEQYF.

This rearrangement joins TRBV28 to TRBJ1-3, with 10 bases matching TRBD1. V was clipped by 8 bases and J by 4 bases; unmatched bases: 8. Germline CDR1 MDHEN, CDR2 SYDVKM. The CDR3 totals 15 residues. CDR3 coding DNA: TGTGCCAGCGGGGTCGACAGGGGGCGAGGAAACACCATATATTTT. Its protein product is CASGVDRGRGNTIYF.

This rearrangement joins TRBV30 to TRBJ1-2; maybe TRBD1 (6 bases). Germline assignment: CDR1 GTSNPN and CDR2 SVGIG (reference sequence). V lost 2 bases and J 3 bases, leaving 13 bases between the germline ends. The CDR3 loop spans 14 amino acids. The CDR3 nucleotides are TGTGCCTGGAGTCCCCTGGGGGGGCACTATGGCTACACCTTC. It is translated as CAWSPLGGHYGYTF.

This rearrangement joins TRBV28 to TRBJ2-3, with 10 bases fitting TRBD2. Germline V CDR1 and CDR2: MDHEN, SYDVKM. The CDR3 is made up of 16 amino acids. Losses at the gene ends were 6 bases for V and 0 bases for J; bases not matched to a gene: 6. CDR3 sequence reads: CASSLPSGGSTDTQYF. In nucleotides, the CDR3 is TGTGCCAGCAGCCTACCTAGCGGGGGAAGCACAGATACGCAGTATTTT.

This CDR3 reads CASANPGQGDYGYTF. In DNA form, the CDR3 reads TGTGCCAGCGCAAATCCGGGACAGGGGGACTATGGCTACACCTTC. The rearrangement uses TRBV27 and TRBJ1-2, with 11 bases fitting TRBD1. The CDR3 consists of 15 residues. The trim removed 8 bases at V and 3 bases at J, leaving 8 bases unmatched. The germline V gene has CDR1 MNHEY and CDR2 SMNVEV (reference sequence).

This clone was observed a few times. The rearrangement links TRBV2 to TRBJ2-7, with D possibly TRBD1 on 7 matching bases. V lost 6 bases, J lost 5 bases, and 17 bases lay in between. The CDR3 has 14 residues. Germline V gene sequence: CDR1 SNHLY, CDR2 FYNNEI. The CDR3 loop is CASSLGGGFDEQYF. CDR3 DNA: TGTGCCAGCAGCTTAGGAGGGGGCTTCGACGAGCAGTACTTC.

The gene calls are TRBV9 and TRBJ2-2; 8 bases are a match to TRBD1. The CDR3 spans 14 residues. Germline CDR1 reads SGDLS; CDR2 reads YYNGEE. V lost 2 bases, J lost 6 bases, and 3 bases stayed unmatched. CDR3 DNA sequence: TGTGCCAGCAGCGTCCTACAGGGGGCCGGGGAGCTGTTTTTT. Its protein product is CASSVLQGAGELFF.

The rearrangement links TRBV9 to TRBJ1-2, with a tentative D call TRBD1 (6 bases). Germline assignment: CDR1 SGDLS and CDR2 YYNGEE. V lost 0 bases, J lost 4 bases, and 16 bases lay in between. CDR3 length equals 16 residues. CDR3: CASSVGQQGQIYGYTF. Written as DNA, the CDR3 is TGTGCCAGCAGCGTAGGTCAGCAGGGGCAGATCTATGGCTACACCTTC. The full variable domain, rest sourced from reference TRBV9 and TRBJ1-2, is DSGVTQTPKHLITATGQRVTLRCSPRSGDLSVYWYQQSLDQGLQFLIQYYNGEERAKGNILERFSAQQFPDLHSELNLSSLELGDSALYFCASSVGQQGQIYGYTFGSGTRLTVV.

The chain is built from TRBV7-9 and TRBJ2-1; D perhaps matches TRBD1 (5 bases). CDR3 size: 12 residues. Trimming pared 5 bases from V and 7 bases from J, leaving 9 bases between. Germline assignment: CDR1 SEHNR and CDR2 FQNEAQ (reference sequence). The CDR3 reads CASSPQGNEQFF. For the CDR3, the DNA is TGTGCCAGCAGCCCTCAGGGAAATGAGCAGTTCTTC.

The genes are TRBV28 and TRBJ1-5, with D possibly TRBD1 on 6 matching bases. This CDR3 contains 15 residues. The germline V gene has CDR1 MDHEN and CDR2 SYDVKM. V was cut by 5 bases and J by 8 bases, with 19 bases left in between. The CDR3 loop reads CASSRSPTGYKPQHF. The DNA for the CDR3 is TGTGCCAGCAGTCGTTCTCCTACAGGGTATAAGCCCCAGCATTTT.

V usage is TRBV6-1 and J usage is TRBJ2-7, with 8 bases lining up with TRBD1. The V gene's germline CDR1 is MNHNS and CDR2 SASEGT. The CDR3 has 12 residues. V shed 2 bases, J shed 9 bases, and the junction held 3 bases outside the gene matches. The CDR3 nucleotides read TGTGCCAGCAGTGAATCTGACAGGGGGCAGTACTTC. Protein product: CASSESDRGQYF.

The CDR3 bases are TGTGCCAGCACCCTTTTCACCGGGGAGCTGTTTTTT. Protein product: CASTLFTGELFF. The chain links TRBV7-9 to TRBJ2-2; D is undetermined. The CDR3 loop spans 12 amino acids. The V and J ends lost 7 bases and 4 bases respectively, with 7 bases between them. Germline V gene lookup returns CDR1 SEHNR and CDR2 FQNEAQ (reference sequence).

This clone was counted between two and nine times. The V call is TRBV2, the J call TRBJ2-1; TRBD2 is a possible D gene (5 bases). From germline, CDR1 is SNHLY and CDR2 FYNNEI. The CDR3 contains 16 residues. Trimming cost V 3 bases and J 6 bases, with 18 bases left between them. The CDR3 region has the DNA TGTGCCAGCAGTGAGGGCAGGTCCTCGGGATTCAATGAGCAGTTCTTC. It codes for CASSEGRSSGFNEQFF.

The J gene is TRBJ2-7, the V gene TRBV7-2; TRBD2 agrees at 14 bases. The CDR3 contains 15 residues. CDR1 SGHTA and CDR2 FQGNSA come from the germline V gene. After removal of 4 bases from V and 4 bases from J, the junction contained 3 bases not matched to a gene. CDR3 in amino acids: CASSSGTSGRYEQYF. The CDR3 DNA reads TGTGCCAGCAGCTCCGGGACTAGCGGGAGATACGAGCAGTACTTC.

V gene TRBV13 combines with J gene TRBJ2-7; D gene unclear. V lost 4 bases and J lost 2, with 3 bases in between. Germline lookup yields CDR1 PRHDT and CDR2 FYEKMQ (reference sequence). The CDR3 extends over 11 amino acids. CDR3 nucleotide sequence: TGTGCCAGCAGCTCAGCCTACGAGCAGTACTTC. It specifies CASSSAYEQYF.

CDR3 coding DNA: TGTGCCAGCAGTCCTAGGGGGACGGATACGCAGTATTTT. As protein: CASSPRGTDTQYF. The rearrangement joins TRBV6-5 to TRBJ2-3; possible D gene TRBD1, 6 bases. The CDR3 has 13 residues. Trimming pared 5 bases from V and 6 bases from J, leaving 12 bases between. In germline, CDR1 is MNHEY, CDR2 SVGAGI.

The chain joins TRBV7-9 to TRBJ2-1; TRBD2 matches 9 bases. The germline gives CDR1 SEHNR, CDR2 FQNEAQ (reference sequence). Losses at the gene ends were 5 bases for V and 4 bases for J; bases not matched to a gene: 12. CDR3 size: 17 residues. The CDR3 reads CASSRAPTSGPYNEQFF. Here the CDR3 DNA reads TGTGCCAGCAGCAGAGCCCCGACTAGCGGTCCTTACAATGAGCAGTTCTTC. Using reference TRBV7-9 and TRBJ2-1 for the parts outside the CDR3, the full variable domain is DTGVSQNPRHKITKRGQNVTFRCDPISEHNRLYWYRQTLGQGPEFLTYFQNEAQLEKSRLLSDRFSAERPKGSFSTLEIQRTEQGDSAMYLCASSRAPTSGPYNEQFFGPGTRLTVL.

The V and J genes are TRBV4-1 and TRBJ2-7, with 8 bases lining up with TRBD2. Germline V gene data show CDR1 as MGHRA and CDR2 as YSYEKL. The CDR3 is 15 residues long. J was trimmed by 4 bases and V by 2 bases; bases with no gene match: 7. CDR3 loop: CASSQTSGSKYEQYF. The CDR3 DNA sequence: TGCGCCAGCAGCCAAACGAGCGGGAGCAAGTACGAGCAGTACTTC.

The chain carries TRBV27 and TRBJ1-3, with TRBD1 as a possible D gene (6 bases). Germline values: CDR1 MNHEY, CDR2 SMNVEV (reference sequence). The CDR3 has 16 amino acids. With 2 bases removed from V and 1 base from J, the gap between germline ends came to 12 bases. The CDR3 bases are TGTGCCAGCAGTTTAGACAGGACGGCTTCTGGAAACACCATATATTTT. Translating gives CASSLDRTASGNTIYF.

V gene TRBV28 combines with J gene TRBJ2-5, with D uncertain. Matching the DNA end better, TRBJ2-7 makes the J call doubtful. CDR1 is MDHEN, CDR2 SYDVKM, per germline. CDR3 length: 11 amino acids. CDR3 bases: TGTGCCAGCAGTTTTAGTTACGAGCAGTACTTC. Protein sequence: CASSFSYEQYF.

The chain has TRBV9 and TRBJ2-2; 9 nucleotides agree with TRBD1. The CDR3 totals 18 residues. Germline V gene data show CDR1 as SGDLS and CDR2 as YYNGEE. Trimming cost V 6 bases and J 0 bases; bases outside gene matches: 12. CDR3 sequence: CASTPGQGQYANTGELFF. The CDR3 DNA sequence: TGTGCCAGCACCCCGGGACAGGGTCAGTACGCGAACACCGGGGAGCTGTTTTTT.

The chain uses TRBV25-1 and TRBJ2-1; 7 nucleotides align to TRBD2. The trim removed 3 bases at V and 6 bases at J, leaving 8 bases unmatched. The CDR3 runs to 15 residues. CDR1 and CDR2 (germline): MGHDK, SYGVNS. CDR3 in amino acids: CASSEGGFGSNEQFF. CDR3 coding DNA: TGTGCCAGCAGTGAGGGGGGGTTTGGTAGCAATGAGCAGTTCTTC.

The chain carries TRBV2 and TRBJ2-5; the D gene is possibly TRBD2 (8 bases). The assigned J gene may be wrong: the sequence end matches TRBJ2-7 better. This CDR3 is built from 14 residues. Germline V gene sequence: CDR1 SNHLY, CDR2 FYNNEI. The CDR3 nucleotides are TGTGCCAGCAAGCCAGGGGGGACTAGCTACGAGCAGTACTTC. Translation: CASKPGGTSYEQYF.

The V gene is TRBV27, the J gene TRBJ2-7; 8 positions agree with TRBD1. From germline, CDR1 is MNHEY and CDR2 SMNVEV (reference sequence). V lost 5 bases to trimming and J lost 2 bases; unmatched junction nucleotides: 8. There are 15 residues in the CDR3. CDR3 region: CASSPGQGPTYEQYF. Written as DNA, the CDR3 is TGTGCCAGCAGTCCCGGACAGGGCCCTACCTACGAGCAGTACTTC.